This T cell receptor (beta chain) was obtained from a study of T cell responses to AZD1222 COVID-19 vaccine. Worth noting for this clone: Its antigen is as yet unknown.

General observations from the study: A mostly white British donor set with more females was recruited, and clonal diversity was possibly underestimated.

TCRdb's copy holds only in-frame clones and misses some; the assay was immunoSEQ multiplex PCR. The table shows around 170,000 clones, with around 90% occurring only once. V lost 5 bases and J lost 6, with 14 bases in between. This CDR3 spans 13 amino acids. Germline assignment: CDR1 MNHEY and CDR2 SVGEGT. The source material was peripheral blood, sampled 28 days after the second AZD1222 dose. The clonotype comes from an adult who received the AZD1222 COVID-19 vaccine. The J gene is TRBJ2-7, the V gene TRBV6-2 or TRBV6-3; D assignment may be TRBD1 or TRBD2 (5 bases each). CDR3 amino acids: CASSLFGDPEQYF. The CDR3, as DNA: TGTGCCAGCAGTCTATTTGGGGACCCCGAGCAGTACTTC.